The 5 T cell receptor beta chains below all came from one sample that was sequenced in a study of cytomegalovirus exposure and HLA in healthy donors. PCR employed 60 Vbeta and 13 Jbeta primers. This table comes from immunoSEQ multiplex PCR, and its TCRdb copy is limited to in-frame clones, with some not included. Of around 94,000 clones in the sample, roughly 78% were seen once. The source material was PBMCs. The origin of the receptors is a male donor in good health and CMV-seropositive.

V is TRBV4-1 and J is TRBJ2-6; D is perhaps TRBD1 (6 bases). V dropped 3 bases and J dropped 4 bases, with 7 bases sitting between them. Germline V gene sequence: CDR1 MGHRA, CDR2 YSYEKL. The CDR3 totals 14 residues. The CDR3: CASSHRGGANVLTF. For the CDR3, the DNA is TGCGCCAGCAGCCATAGGGGGGGGGCCAACGTCCTGACTTTC.

This chain uses TRBV18 with TRBJ2-2, with 7 bases matching TRBD1. V lost 9 bases and J lost 2; bases outside the gene matches: 6. CDR1 is KGHSH, CDR2 LQKENI, per germline. The CDR3 is made up of 14 amino acids. The CDR3 region has the DNA TGTGCCAGTTTACAGGGGCCCAACACCGGGGAGCTGTTTTTT. It codes for CASLQGPNTGELFF.

The chain couples TRBV6-1 to TRBJ1-2, with 7 positions matching TRBD1. Germline V lookup: CDR1 MNHNS, CDR2 SASEGT. V lost 7 bases, J lost 1 base, and 6 bases stayed unmatched. CDR3 size: 14 residues. The CDR3 sequence is CASNDRAFNYGYTF. The CDR3 DNA follows: TGTGCCAGCAATGACAGGGCCTTTAACTATGGCTACACCTTC.

The V and J genes are TRBV28 and TRBJ1-2; D gene unclear. Trimming removed 10 bases at V and 0 bases at J, with 15 bases between. The germline CDR1 and CDR2 sequences are MDHEN and SYDVKM. The CDR3 is made up of 14 amino acids. This chain's CDR3 is CATQMGRANYGYTF. CDR3 DNA sequence: TGTGCCACCCAGATGGGGAGGGCTAACTATGGCTACACCTTC.

The rearrangement links TRBV27 to TRBJ1-4; possible D gene TRBD1, 5 bases. Trimming stripped 4 bases from V and 0 bases from J, with 18 bases between. Germline loops: CDR1 MNHEY, CDR2 SMNVEV (reference sequence). The CDR3 totals 18 residues. The CDR3 nucleotides are TGTGCCAGCAGTTCTTTACGACAGTCCCTTGCAACTAATGAAAAACTGTTTTTT. This gives the protein CASSSLRQSLATNEKLFF.